A single sample gave rise to the 9 T cell receptor beta chains below, sequenced in a study of breast tumors, draining lymph nodes, adjacent tissues. TCRdb re-analysed the multiplex PCR reads in MiXCR, keeping a single row per CDR3 protein. The table includes a few hundred thousand distinct CDR3 sequences, 30% to 35% detected once. Samples came from axillary lymph nodes draining the breast cancer. The sample consisted of axillary lymph node tissue. Source of these receptors: a female donor with breast cancer. Some clones in this sample may be carry-over from other donors' samples.

This clonotype was detected many times. The rearrangement uses TRBV11-3 and TRBJ2-2, with 7 bases identical to TRBD1. There are 14 residues in the CDR3. CDR1 is SGHNT and CDR2 is YENEEA in the germline V gene. J lost 7 bases, V lost 4 bases, and 6 bases had no gene match. The CDR3 sequence: CASSSRQGVGELFF. CDR3 in DNA: TGTGCCAGCAGCTCCCGGCAGGGGGTCGGGGAGCTGTTTTTT.

At least ten counts were recorded for this clonotype. The CDR3 spells CSARRGALTYEQYF. The CDR3 DNA follows: TGCAGTGCTAGGAGGGGGGCTTTGACCTACGAGCAGTACTTC. The J gene is TRBJ2-7, the V gene TRBV20-1; D possibly uses TRBD1 or TRBD2 (6 bases each). Germline V gene lookup returns CDR1 DFQATT and CDR2 SNEGSKA (reference sequence). Trimming shortened V by 3 bases and J by 2 bases, and 14 bases separated the two germline ends. The CDR3 is made up of 14 amino acids.

In its sample, this clonotype was seen many times. The chain recombines TRBV4-2 with TRBJ1-3; 9 bases match TRBD1. V shed 0 bases, J shed 1 base, and the junction held 16 bases outside the gene matches. The CDR3 sequence is 21 residues long. Germline V gene sequence: CDR1 LGHNA, CDR2 YNFKEQ. Here the CDR3 DNA reads TGTGCCAGCAGCCAAGAGGTCTTAGGACAGGGGCGCCTTTCTTCTGGAAACACCATATATTTT. This translates into CASSQEVLGQGRLSSGNTIYF.

There are many counts of this clonotype. This chain uses TRBV7-3 with TRBJ2-7; D not resolved. This CDR3 has 13 residues. Trimming removed 5 bases from V and 1 base from J, with 9 bases in between. The germline V gene encodes CDR1 SGHTA and CDR2 FQGTGA. CDR3 sequence reads: CASSLLVSYEQYF. CDR3 sequence (DNA): TGTGCCAGCAGCCTGCTGGTTTCCTACGAGCAGTACTTC. The variable domain in full, with the rest retrieved from reference TRBV7-3 and TRBJ2-7, is GAGVSQTPSNKVTEKGKYVELRCDPISGHTALYWYRQSLGQGPEFLIYFQGTGAADDSGLPNDRFFAVRPEGSVSTLKIQRTERGDSAVYLCASSLLVSYEQYFGPGTRLTVT.

The table lists this clonotype with many counts. V is TRBV5-5 and J is TRBJ1-2; 8 nucleotides agree with TRBD1. The CDR3 extends over 14 amino acids. Trimming removed 5 bases from V and 5 bases from J; junction bases left unmatched: 8. Germline V CDR1 and CDR2: SGHKS, YYEKEE (reference sequence). The CDR3 reads CASRTPGQAYGYTF. CDR3 sequence (DNA): TGTGCCAGCAGGACGCCGGGACAGGCGTATGGCTACACCTTC.

The sample holds many counts of this clonotype. The chain uses TRBV10-1 and TRBJ2-1; D is ambiguous. Germline V gene data show CDR1 as WNHNN and CDR2 as SYGVQD (reference sequence). This CDR3 spans 13 amino acids. The V end lost 4 bases, the J end lost 7 bases, and 11 bases lay between the germline ends. The CDR3 DNA is TGCGCCAGCAGTGGGCTCGGTCGGAATGAGCAGTTCTTC. Its translation: CASSGLGRNEQFF.

This rearrangement joins TRBV15 to TRBJ2-1; 12 bases map to TRBD1. This CDR3 region has 16 residues. After removal of 0 bases from V and 7 bases from J, the junction contained 4 bases not matched to a gene. CDR1 is LNHNV and CDR2 is YYDKDF in the germline V gene (reference sequence). CDR3 region: CATSRDRDRGLNEQFF. The CDR3 nucleotides read TGTGCCACCAGCAGAGATCGGGACAGGGGGCTTAATGAGCAGTTCTTC. The full variable domain, its missing parts supplied by reference TRBV15 and TRBJ2-1, is DAMVIQNPRYQVTQFGKPVTLSCSQTLNHNVMYWYQQKSSQAPKLLFHYYDKDFNNEADTPDNFQSRRPNTSFCFLDIRSPGLGDTAMYLCATSRDRDRGLNEQFFGPGTRLTVL.

This clonotype was seen repeatedly, ten times or more. This chain links TRBV11-2 with TRBJ2-5; maybe TRBD1 (5 bases). Germline loops: CDR1 SGHAT, CDR2 FQNNGV. V was clipped by 5 bases and J by 4 bases, with 20 bases between them. The CDR3 runs 16 residues. The CDR3 DNA is TGTGCCAGCAGCGACAGAGGTCGGGCTTGGGCAGAGACCCAGTACTTC. Protein: CASSDRGRAWAETQYF.

This clonotype was recorded at least ten times. The CDR3 here is CASRRQTYEQYF. The CDR3, as DNA: TGTGCCAGCAGGCGACAGACCTACGAGCAGTACTTC. The rearrangement uses TRBV12-3 or TRBV12-4 and TRBJ2-7, with D possibly matching TRBD1 (5 bases). The CDR3 is made up of 12 amino acids. V was shortened by 6 bases and J by 2 bases, with 8 bases between the two germline ends.